Listed here is a single TCR beta chain. What it binds is unknown. These data belong to a study of CD4 T cell repertoires in COVID-19. The overall study: Relabeled CFSE-low cells, IL-2-expanded for roughly 9 days, met spikes from other coronaviruses.

The study's findings and limits: Two or all three memory subsets shared several highly expanded SARS-CoV-2-reactive clonotypes.

These memory T cells were uncultured and sequenced directly after ex vivo isolation. After removal of 4 bases from V and 0 bases from J, the junction contained 7 bases not matched to a gene. This CDR3 is 17 amino acids long. Germline V CDR1 and CDR2: MNHNS, SASEGT. Here immunoSEQ multiplex PCR was the method, and the copy in TCRdb shows in-frame clones only, minus some. This table holds about 75,000 clones, about four fifths found once. This clonotype originated in a human donor who had COVID-19. Sequencing used CD4+ T cells from peripheral blood, obtained after recovery from COVID-19. The chain employs TRBV6-1 and TRBJ1-5; 9 positions agree with TRBD1. The CDR3 DNA follows: TGTGCCAGCAGTGCCTGGGACAGGGCTTATAGCAATCAGCCCCAGCATTTT. It translates to CASSAWDRAYSNQPQHF.